Below are 28 T cell receptor beta chains sequenced from a single sample in a study of T cells after posttransplantation cyclophosphamide. Profiling relied on immunoSEQ multiplex PCR, and the TCRdb table lists in-frame clones only, not all of them. The sample has 7,500 to 10,000 clones, approximately 78% seen once. Cyclophosphamide on days +3 and +4 followed busulfan-fludarabine conditioning and a marrow graft. The material was PBMCs, obtained around 2,000 days after a stem cell transplant with posttransplant cyclophosphamide. Source of these receptors: a female patient aged 40-50 years who received an allogeneic stem cell transplant from a related donor, was CMV-positive, and had no GVHD. Some T cells may be provided by the graft donor.

CDR3 region: CASSPTRGNTEAFF. DNA of the CDR3: TGCGCCAGCAGCCCTACCCGGGGTAACACTGAAGCTTTCTTT. The rearrangement joins TRBV5-1 to TRBJ1-1; the D is unclear. The CDR3 has 14 amino acids. The V gene lost 4 bases and the J gene lost 2 bases, with 12 bases spanning the gap. In germline, CDR1 is SGHRS, CDR2 YFSETQ.

The chain has TRBV2 and TRBJ1-2; TRBD1 matches 7 bases. Germline values: CDR1 SNHLY, CDR2 FYNNEI. J was trimmed by 6 bases and V by 7 bases; bases with no gene match: 14. This CDR3 spans 15 amino acids. CDR3 nucleotides: TGTGCCAGCACCTCACAGGAATTGACAGGGCATGGCTACACCTTC. This translates into CASTSQELTGHGYTF.

This clone was recorded once. The gene calls are TRBV6-1 and TRBJ2-7; TRBD2 matches at 10 bases. Germline values: CDR1 MNHNS, CDR2 SASEGT. Trimming cost V 6 bases and J 3 bases; bases outside gene matches: 5. The CDR3 spans 14 residues. This chain's CDR3 is CASRALAGLYEQYF. The CDR3 nucleotides read TGTGCCAGCAGGGCACTAGCGGGGCTCTACGAGCAGTACTTC.

The chain uses TRBV19 and TRBJ1-4; the D gene is possibly TRBD1 (6 bases). This CDR3 has 16 amino acids. Germline V CDR1 and CDR2: LNHDA, SQIVND (reference sequence). The V end lost 5 bases, the J end lost 4 bases, and 17 bases lay between the germline ends. CDR3 coding DNA: TGTGCCAGTAGTTTGCCGGGGGGGCCGGATAATGAAAAACTGTTTTTT. Its protein product is CASSLPGGPDNEKLFF.

The chain links TRBV19 to TRBJ2-5; 8 bases align to TRBD2. There are 18 residues in the CDR3. The V segment lost 3 bases and the J segment 2 bases; nucleotides outside the gene matches: 14. The V gene's germline CDR1 is LNHDA and CDR2 SQIVND (reference sequence). The chain's CDR3 is CASSIRLRIAGPQETQYF. The DNA for the CDR3 is TGTGCCAGTAGTATCAGACTTCGAATAGCGGGGCCTCAAGAGACCCAGTACTTC.

There are a few counts of this clone. The rearrangement links TRBV5-1 to TRBJ1-6; weak D call: TRBD1 (6 bases). The CDR3 length is 15 residues. V was trimmed by 0 bases and J by 5 bases, leaving 9 bases between them. Germline lookup yields CDR1 SGHRS and CDR2 YFSETQ. As DNA, the CDR3 is TGCGCCAGCAGCTTGGCAGGGGTGAATAATTCACCCCTCCACTTT. Protein sequence: CASSLAGVNNSPLHF. Together with reference TRBV5-1 and TRBJ1-6, the CDR3 gives the full variable domain: KAGVTQTPRYLIKTRGQQVTLSCSPISGHRSVSWYQQTPGQGLQFLFEYFSETQRNKGNFPGRFSGRQFSNSRSEMNVSTLELGDSALYLCASSLAGVNNSPLHFGNGTRLTVT.

The rearrangement uses TRBV5-1 and TRBJ2-7; TRBD1 might be the D (5 bases). The CDR3 totals 16 residues. Germline V gene data show CDR1 as SGHRS and CDR2 as YFSETQ. Trimming stripped 0 bases from V and 2 bases from J, with 15 bases between. CDR3 sequence: CASSLGDWRQTYEQYF. The CDR3 DNA sequence: TGCGCCAGCAGCTTGGGGGATTGGCGACAGACCTACGAGCAGTACTTC.

Remarks on this clone: An end of the junction does not agree with germline; a read error may underlie this. V gene TRBV5-6 combines with J gene TRBJ2-7; the D gene is possibly TRBD1 (6 bases). The CDR3 has 12 residues. Germline CDR1 is SGHDT and CDR2 is YYEEEE. The CDR3: CASSLGTAPQDF. The CDR3 DNA reads TGTGCCAGCAGCTTGGGGACAGCTCCCCAGGACTTC.

This chain connects TRBV28 to TRBJ1-5; D unresolved. Germline values: CDR1 MDHEN, CDR2 SYDVKM. The CDR3 contains 13 residues. Between the trimmed V and J ends, which lost 5 bases and 4 bases, there was a span of 9 bases. The CDR3 DNA reads as TGTGCCAGCAGTCCTAGAGGGAATCAGCCCCAGCATTTT. Translated: CASSPRGNQPQHF.

This clone was picked up one time. The V call is TRBV9, the J call TRBJ1-6; D is possibly TRBD1 (6 bases). Germline CDR1 SGDLS, CDR2 YYNGEE. The CDR3 spans 19 residues. Trimming took off 1 base at V and 1 base at J, with 18 bases between the two ends. The CDR3 is CASSVKGVLRGSYNSPLHF. In DNA, the CDR3 is TGTGCCAGCAGCGTAAAGGGGGTATTAAGGGGTTCCTATAATTCACCCCTCCACTTT.

V is TRBV6-6 and J is TRBJ1-2, with 7 bases identical to TRBD1. The CDR3 has 12 residues. After removal of 7 bases from V and 6 bases from J, the junction contained 5 bases not matched to a gene. Germline V CDR1 and CDR2: MNHNY, SVGAGI (reference sequence). The CDR3 spells CASTGQLDGYTF. CDR3 DNA sequence: TGTGCCAGCACGGGACAGTTGGATGGCTACACCTTC.

The CDR3 DNA reads as TGTGCCACCACGGCGACCAAACAGGAGAACACTGAAGCTTTCTTT. Protein: CATTATKQENTEAFF. The chain combines TRBV2 with TRBJ1-1, with a weak D call TRBD1 (5 bases). Germline V gene lookup returns CDR1 SNHLY and CDR2 FYNNEI. The V and J ends lost 10 bases and 1 base respectively, with 19 bases between them. CDR3 size: 15 residues.

This clone has a handful of counts. V gene TRBV6-5 combines with J gene TRBJ1-6; TRBD1 is a possible D gene (6 bases). CDR3 length equals 14 residues. Trimming removed 0 bases at V and 10 bases at J, with 10 bases between. CDR1 is MNHEY, CDR2 SVGAGI, per germline. The chain's CDR3 is CASSYSQGTSPLHF. The DNA of the CDR3 is TGTGCCAGCAGTTACTCACAGGGAACCTCACCCCTCCACTTT.

This chain joins TRBV11-2 and TRBJ2-1; 10 nucleotides align to TRBD2. The CDR3 consists of 15 residues. The trim removed 5 bases at V and 4 bases at J, leaving 5 bases unmatched. Germline CDR1 and CDR2: SGHAT and FQNNGV. DNA for the CDR3: TGTGCCAGCAGCCGTAGCGGGGGGCTTTACAATGAGCAGTTCTTC. Its protein product is CASSRSGGLYNEQFF. Full variable domain (outside the CDR3, taken from reference TRBV11-2 and TRBJ2-1): EAGVAQSPRYKIIEKRQSVAFWCNPISGHATLYWYQQILGQGPKLLIQFQNNGVVDDSQLPKDRFSAERLKGVDSTLKIQPAKLEDSAVYLCASSRSGGLYNEQFFGPGTRLTVL.

The CDR3 loop reads CASSTQGRNTGELFF. DNA for the CDR3: TGTGCCAGCAGTACCCAGGGAAGAAACACCGGGGAGCTGTTTTTT. The chain employs TRBV6-6 and TRBJ2-2; D is possibly TRBD1 (5 bases). Germline V CDR1 and CDR2: MNHNY, SVGAGI (reference sequence). The CDR3 runs 15 residues. V lost 5 bases and J 2 bases, leaving 12 bases between the germline ends.

The V and J genes are TRBV10-3 and TRBJ2-7, with 10 bases fitting TRBD1. Germline-derived CDR1 and CDR2 are ENHRY and SYGVKD. V lost 2 bases and J lost 6; bases outside the gene matches: 7. This CDR3 has 15 residues. The CDR3 DNA is TGTGCCATCAGTGAGCTAGGACAGGGGGTAAGCGAGCAGTACTTC. The encoded protein is CAISELGQGVSEQYF.

This chain links TRBV6-1 with TRBJ2-5; D is unresolved. Trimming stripped 3 bases from V and 8 bases from J, with 10 bases between. This CDR3 contains 12 residues. CDR1 and CDR2 from the germline V gene are MNHNS and SASEGT. Here the CDR3 reads CASSDPVRTQYF. The CDR3 DNA is TGTGCCAGCAGTGACCCAGTTCGAACCCAGTACTTC.

This rearrangement joins TRBV5-1 to TRBJ2-3; 10 bases line up with TRBD1. Germline loops: CDR1 SGHRS, CDR2 YFSETQ. The CDR3 length is 14 residues. Trimming took 5 bases from V and 8 from J; bases not matched to a gene: 8. The CDR3 DNA reads TGCGCCAGCAGGGGGACAGGGGCTCGAGGTACGCAGTATTTT. It translates to CASRGTGARGTQYF.

The V call is TRBV29-1, the J call TRBJ1-1, with TRBD1 identical over 7 bases. Germline CDR1 is SQVTM and CDR2 is ANQGSEA. The CDR3 totals 14 residues. After removal of 7 bases from V and 4 bases from J, the junction contained 12 bases not matched to a gene. CDR3: CSGRQGGLGTEAFF. Written as DNA, the CDR3 is TGCAGCGGACGACAGGGAGGTTTAGGCACTGAAGCTTTCTTT.

The J gene is TRBJ2-7, the V gene TRBV5-1; D gene uncertain. The CDR3 runs to 13 residues. Trimming shortened V by 0 bases and J by 3 bases, and 7 bases separated the two germline ends. The germline V gene encodes CDR1 SGHRS and CDR2 YFSETQ. The CDR3 DNA is TGCGCCAGCAGCTTGGTGGCAGACTACGAGCAGTACTTC. Amino acid sequence: CASSLVADYEQYF.

The chain links TRBV19 to TRBJ2-5; weak D call: TRBD2 (5 bases). The CDR3 contains 13 residues. Per the germline V gene, CDR1 is LNHDA and CDR2 is SQIVND (reference sequence). V lost 4 bases and J 4 bases, leaving 10 bases between the germline ends. The DNA of the CDR3 is TGTGCCAGTAGTAGTTCCGGGGTAGAGACCCAGTACTTC. Translated: CASSSSGVETQYF.

This clone was observed a handful of times. The rearrangement uses TRBV20-1 and TRBJ1-5; tentative D call: TRBD1 (6 bases). There are 11 residues in the CDR3. Trimming pared 6 bases from V and 8 bases from J, leaving 11 bases between. CDR1 and CDR2 (germline): DFQATT, SNEGSKA (reference sequence). The DNA of the CDR3 is TGCAGTGCGCAGGGGAAGAAGCCCCAGCATTTT. Translating it yields CSAQGKKPQHF.

This clone was seen just once. The chain recombines TRBV2 with TRBJ1-1; 7 positions agree with TRBD1. The V segment lost 7 bases and the J segment 1 base; nucleotides outside the gene matches: 3. Germline CDR1 and CDR2: SNHLY and FYNNEI. CDR3 length: 13 amino acids. The DNA for the CDR3 is TGTGCCAGCACCAGACAGGGGAACACTGAAGCTTTCTTT. Amino acid sequence: CASTRQGNTEAFF.

The V and J genes are TRBV9 and TRBJ2-7; TRBD1 agrees at 7 bases. The germline V gene encodes CDR1 SGDLS and CDR2 YYNGEE. The CDR3 totals 14 residues. The V segment lost 0 bases and the J segment 4 bases; nucleotides outside the gene matches: 4. Here the CDR3 reads CASSVGQGIYEQYF. The CDR3 coding sequence is TGTGCCAGCAGCGTAGGACAGGGAATTTACGAGCAGTACTTC.

This chain uses TRBV5-1 with TRBJ2-7; 9 bases fit TRBD2. This CDR3 is built from 17 residues. J was trimmed by 0 bases and V by 4 bases; bases with no gene match: 11. Germline CDR1 is SGHRS and CDR2 is YFSETQ. CDR3 DNA sequence: TGCGCCAGCAGCCCCTGGAACGCGGGGGGGAGCTCCTACGAGCAGTACTTC. Translated: CASSPWNAGGSSYEQYF.

The rearrangement uses TRBV4-2 and TRBJ2-5, with 9 bases that match TRBD2. The germline V gene encodes CDR1 LGHNA and CDR2 YNFKEQ. Unmatched junction bases numbered 13, after V lost 5 bases and J lost 9 bases. CDR3 size: 15 residues. The CDR3 loop is CASSGKLGLATAQYF. The CDR3 DNA is TGTGCCAGCAGCGGAAAGTTGGGACTAGCCACGGCCCAGTACTTC.

The V call is TRBV25-1, the J call TRBJ2-4; 11 positions match TRBD2. The CDR3 spans 18 residues. V lost 2 bases to trimming and J lost 0 bases; unmatched junction nucleotides: 6. Germline CDR1 and CDR2: MGHDK and SYGVNS. CDR3 coding DNA: TGTGCCAGCAGTGAAACTAGCGGGGGTGGTATAGCCAAAAACATTCAGTACTTC. It is translated as CASSETSGGGIAKNIQYF.

The chain uses TRBV19 and TRBJ1-5; a possible D gene is TRBD1 (6 bases). Germline V gene data show CDR1 as LNHDA and CDR2 as SQIVND (reference sequence). This CDR3 is built from 14 residues. V was trimmed by 9 bases and J by 1 base, leaving 13 bases between them. CDR3 nucleotide sequence: TGTGCCAGCAGGACAGCGATGAGCAATCAGCCCCAGCATTTT. Its translation is CASRTAMSNQPQHF.